This T cell receptor beta chain comes out of a study of T-cell reconstitution after alpha-beta-depleted transplantation in children (dated by TCRdb to the mid-2010s). As for the study more broadly: T-cell immune reconstitution after TCRalphabeta/CD19-depleted allogeneic hematopoietic cell transplantation in children was quantitatively tracked in the study by means of TCR repertoire profiling.

The germline V gene supplies CDR1 MNHEY and CDR2 SVGEGT. The junction carries 14 bases between V and J, which are trimmed by 2 bases and 5 bases respectively. Measured from the cysteine to the phenylalanine, the CDR3 is 15 residues long. CDR3 DNA is the only sequence kept; it has 45 bases, read in frame from the first base. The library came from PCR. Sequencer: Illumina HiSeq 2500. TCR libraries were prepared with molecular barcoding, using unique molecular identifiers to normalize TCRbeta repertoire quantification. TCRdb redid the processing of the public reads, applying fastp at Q25 and MiXCR, and retained in-frame beta chains. Each CDR3 protein appears once, grouped with its most common genes and DNA. The sample includes 450,000 to 500,000 distinct CDR3 sequences, with approximately 12% observed a single time. Around 5.6% of the sample belongs to the ten largest clones. This clonotype was observed a handful of times. Its antigen remains unidentified. The sample holds no much larger clone one base away, and base qualities are not on file.

The sample was PBMCs from the stem cell graft donor, taken from the stem cell graft. This clonotype was obtained from a human donor who donated a stem cell graft to a child with combined immunodeficiency. The rearranged chain carries TRBV6-2 or TRBV6-3 and TRBJ2-3, with an unclear D gene assignment. The DNA sequence is as follows: TGTGCCAGCAGTTACATAGGTCAGGTGGGAGATACGCAGTATTTT. Translated, this gives CASSYIGQVGDTQYF.